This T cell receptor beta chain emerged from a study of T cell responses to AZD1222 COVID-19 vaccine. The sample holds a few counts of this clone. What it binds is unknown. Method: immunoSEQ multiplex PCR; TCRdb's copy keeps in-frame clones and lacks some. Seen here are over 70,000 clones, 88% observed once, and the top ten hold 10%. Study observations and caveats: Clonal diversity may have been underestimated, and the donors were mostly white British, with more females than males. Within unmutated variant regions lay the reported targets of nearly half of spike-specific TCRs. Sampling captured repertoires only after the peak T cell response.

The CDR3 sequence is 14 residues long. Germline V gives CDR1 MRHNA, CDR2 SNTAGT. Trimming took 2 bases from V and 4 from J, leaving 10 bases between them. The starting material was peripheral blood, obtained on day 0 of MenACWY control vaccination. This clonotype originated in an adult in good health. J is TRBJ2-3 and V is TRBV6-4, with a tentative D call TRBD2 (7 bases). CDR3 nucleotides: TGTGCCAGCAGTGACGGGGGGGCCCCAGATACGCAGTATTTT. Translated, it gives CASSDGGAPDTQYF.